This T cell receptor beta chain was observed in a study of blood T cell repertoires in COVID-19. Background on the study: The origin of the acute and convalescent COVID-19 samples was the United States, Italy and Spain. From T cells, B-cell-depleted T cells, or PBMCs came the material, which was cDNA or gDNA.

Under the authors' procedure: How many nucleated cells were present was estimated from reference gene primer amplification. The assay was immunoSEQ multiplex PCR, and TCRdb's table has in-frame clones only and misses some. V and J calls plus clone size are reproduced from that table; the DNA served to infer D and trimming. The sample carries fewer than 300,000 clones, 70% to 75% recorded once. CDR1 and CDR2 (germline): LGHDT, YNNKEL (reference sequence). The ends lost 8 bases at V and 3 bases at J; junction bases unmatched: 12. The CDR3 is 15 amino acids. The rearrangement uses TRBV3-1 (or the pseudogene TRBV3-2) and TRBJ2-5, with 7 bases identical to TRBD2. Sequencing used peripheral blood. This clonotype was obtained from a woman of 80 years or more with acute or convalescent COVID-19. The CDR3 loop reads CASSLIAGRKETQYF. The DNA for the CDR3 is TGTGCCAGCTCCCTAATAGCGGGCAGAAAAGAGACCCAGTACTTC.